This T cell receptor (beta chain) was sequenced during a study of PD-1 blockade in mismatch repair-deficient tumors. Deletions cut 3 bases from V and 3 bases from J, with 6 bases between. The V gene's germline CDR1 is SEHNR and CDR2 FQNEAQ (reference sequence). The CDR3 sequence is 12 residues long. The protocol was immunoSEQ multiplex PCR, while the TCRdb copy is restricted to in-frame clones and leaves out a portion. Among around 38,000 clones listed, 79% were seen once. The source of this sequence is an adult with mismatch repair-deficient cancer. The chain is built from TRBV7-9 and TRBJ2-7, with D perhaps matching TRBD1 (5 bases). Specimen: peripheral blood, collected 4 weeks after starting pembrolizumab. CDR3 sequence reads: CASSFTGYEQYF. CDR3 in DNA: TGTGCCAGCAGCTTCACAGGCTACGAGCAGTACTTC.